This T cell receptor (beta chain) was profiled in a study of OX40 agonist ivuxolimab in advanced cancers. Study observations and caveats: Normalized T-cell clonal expansion was also low in a subset of nonresponders.

On this clone: Its specificity is unknown.

Measured with immunoSEQ multiplex PCR; TCRdb has only the in-frame clones, and not every one. The data hold about 53,000 clones, with roughly 90% observed a single time. This CDR3 has 15 amino acids. Germline trimming cut 5 bases from V and 5 bases from J; bases unmatched to any gene: 6. Per germline, CDR1 SGHTA and CDR2 FQGNSA. The receptor was derived from an adult with an advanced solid tumor such as melanoma, head and neck, liver or kidney cancer. The V gene is TRBV7-2, the J gene TRBJ2-5, with 12 bases fitting TRBD2. Sequenced here: CD4+ or CD8+ T cells sorted from blood, sampled in a trial of the OX40 agonist ivuxolimab. CDR3 amino acids: CASSLTGTSGETQYF. DNA of the CDR3: TGTGCCAGCAGCCTGACCGGGACTAGCGGGGAGACCCAGTACTTC.